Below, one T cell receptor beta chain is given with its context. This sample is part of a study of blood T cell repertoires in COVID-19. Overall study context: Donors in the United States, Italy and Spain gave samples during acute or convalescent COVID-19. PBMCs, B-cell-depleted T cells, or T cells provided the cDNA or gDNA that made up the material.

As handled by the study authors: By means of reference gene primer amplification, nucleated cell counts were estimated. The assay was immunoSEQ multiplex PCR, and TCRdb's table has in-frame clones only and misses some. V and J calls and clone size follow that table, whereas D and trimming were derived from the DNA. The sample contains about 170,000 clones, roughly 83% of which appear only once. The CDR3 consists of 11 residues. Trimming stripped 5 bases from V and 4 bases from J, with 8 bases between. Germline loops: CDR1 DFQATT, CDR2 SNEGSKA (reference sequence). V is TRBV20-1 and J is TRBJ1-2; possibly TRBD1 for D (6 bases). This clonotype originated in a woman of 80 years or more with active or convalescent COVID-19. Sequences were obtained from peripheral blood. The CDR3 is CSALDSYGYTF. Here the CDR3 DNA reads TGCAGTGCTTTGGACAGCTATGGCTACACCTTC.